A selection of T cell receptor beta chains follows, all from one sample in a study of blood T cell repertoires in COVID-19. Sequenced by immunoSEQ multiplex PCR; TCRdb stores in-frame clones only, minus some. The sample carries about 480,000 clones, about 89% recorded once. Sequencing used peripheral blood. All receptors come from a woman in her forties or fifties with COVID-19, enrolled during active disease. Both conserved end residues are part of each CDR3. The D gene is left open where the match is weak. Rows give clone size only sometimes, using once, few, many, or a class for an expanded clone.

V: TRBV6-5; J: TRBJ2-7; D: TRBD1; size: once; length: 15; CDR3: CASSPRDRGLWEQYF; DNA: TGTGCCAGCAGCCCACGGGACAGGGGGTTATGGGAGCAGTACTTC
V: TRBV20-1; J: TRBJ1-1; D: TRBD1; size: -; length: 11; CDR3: CSARADRGQTF; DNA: TGCAGTGCTAGAGCGGACAGGGGGCAAACCTTT
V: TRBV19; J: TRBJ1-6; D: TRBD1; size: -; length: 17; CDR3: CASKKGQMEDDALALHF; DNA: TGTGCCAGTAAGAAGGGACAGATGGAGGACGACGCGTTAGCCCTCCACTTT
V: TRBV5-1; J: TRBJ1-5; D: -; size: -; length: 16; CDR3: CASSQLPSTSNQPQHF; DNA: TGCGCCAGCAGCCAGCTCCCTAGCACGAGCAATCAGCCCCAGCATTTT
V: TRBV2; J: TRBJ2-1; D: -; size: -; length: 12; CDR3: CASSEAPNEQFF; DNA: TGTGCCAGCAGTGAAGCCCCGAATGAGCAGTTCTTC
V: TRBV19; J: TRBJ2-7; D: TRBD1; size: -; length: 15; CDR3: CASSILGQATYEQYF; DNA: TGTGCCAGTAGTATTTTAGGACAGGCCACCTACGAGCAGTACTTC
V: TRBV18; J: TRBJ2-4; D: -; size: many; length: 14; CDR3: CASSTGQVKNIQYF; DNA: TGTGCCAGCTCGACCGGACAAGTCAAAAACATTCAGTACTTC
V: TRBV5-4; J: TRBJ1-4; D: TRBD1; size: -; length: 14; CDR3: CASSFRTGNEKLFF; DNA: TGTGCCAGCAGCTTTAGGACAGGGAATGAAAAACTGTTTTTT
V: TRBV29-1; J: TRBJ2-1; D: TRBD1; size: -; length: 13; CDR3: CSVTTGGNNEQFF; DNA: TGCAGCGTGACGACAGGGGGCAACAATGAGCAGTTCTTC
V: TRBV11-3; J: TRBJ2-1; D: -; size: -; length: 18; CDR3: CASSSKRPGHSSYNEQFF; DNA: TGTGCCAGCAGCTCTAAGAGACCGGGACACAGCTCCTACAATGAGCAGTTCTTC
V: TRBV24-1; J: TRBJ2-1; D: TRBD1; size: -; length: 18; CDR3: CATSVKGTGGRFLNEQFF; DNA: TGTGCCACCAGTGTTAAGGGGACAGGGGGCCGTTTTCTTAATGAGCAGTTCTTC
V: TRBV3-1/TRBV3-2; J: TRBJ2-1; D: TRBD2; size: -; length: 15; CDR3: CASSQNIGGGNEQFF; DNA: TGTGCCAGCAGCCAAAATATCGGCGGGGGTAATGAGCAGTTCTTC
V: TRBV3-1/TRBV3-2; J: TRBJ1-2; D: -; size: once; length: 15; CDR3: CASSPGAEGRYGYTF; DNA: TGTGCCAGCAGCCCTGGGGCCGAGGGGAGGTATGGCTACACCTTC
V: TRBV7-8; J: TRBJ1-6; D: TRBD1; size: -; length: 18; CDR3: CASSLMPRGSSYNSPLHF; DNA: TGTGCCAGCAGCTTGATGCCCAGGGGGAGCTCCTATAATTCACCCCTCCACTTT
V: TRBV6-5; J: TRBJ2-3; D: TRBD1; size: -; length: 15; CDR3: CASSALRDSLDTQYF; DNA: TGTGCCAGCAGCGCTCTCCGGGACAGTTTAGATACGCAGTATTTT
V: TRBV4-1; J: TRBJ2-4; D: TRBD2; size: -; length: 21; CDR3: CASSQEGQLAGDILAKNIQYF; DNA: TGCGCCAGCAGCCAAGAAGGCCAGCTAGCGGGGGATATTCTAGCCAAAAACATTCAGTACTTC
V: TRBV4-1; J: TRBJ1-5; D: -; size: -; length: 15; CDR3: CASSQVTSFLQPQHF; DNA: TGCGCCAGCAGCCAAGTTACGAGTTTCTTGCAGCCCCAGCATTTT
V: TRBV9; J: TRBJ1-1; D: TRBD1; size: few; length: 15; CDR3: CASSSRTGGYTEAFF; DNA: TGTGCCAGCAGCTCGAGGACAGGGGGCTACACTGAAGCTTTCTTT
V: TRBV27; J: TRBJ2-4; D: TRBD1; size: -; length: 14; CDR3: CASSPRDSEDIQYF; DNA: TGTGCCAGCAGCCCTCGGGACAGTGAGGACATTCAGTACTTC
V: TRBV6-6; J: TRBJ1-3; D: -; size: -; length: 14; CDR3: CASSFRVTGNTIYF; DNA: TGTGCCAGCAGTTTCAGGGTCACGGGAAACACCATATATTTT
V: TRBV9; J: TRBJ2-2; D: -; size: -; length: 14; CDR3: CASSVAGDVPLLFF; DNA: TGTGCCAGCAGCGTAGCAGGGGACGTCCCCCTGCTGTTTTTT
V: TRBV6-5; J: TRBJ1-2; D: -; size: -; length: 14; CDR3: CASSHPDTHYGYTF; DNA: TGTGCCAGCAGCCATCCGGACACCCACTATGGCTACACCTTC
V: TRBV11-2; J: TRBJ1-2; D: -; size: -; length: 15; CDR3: CASSLNMDTNYGYTF; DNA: TGTGCCAGCAGCCTTAACATGGACACCAACTATGGCTACACCTTC
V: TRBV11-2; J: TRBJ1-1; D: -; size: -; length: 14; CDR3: CASITWPGNTEAFF; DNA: TGTGCCAGCATTACTTGGCCAGGGAACACTGAAGCTTTCTTT